One and the same sample provided the 5 T cell receptor beta chains below, sequenced in a study of T cells in Graves' hyperthyroidism and ophthalmopathy. Amplified TCR beta CDR3 regions came from RNA transcripts. First-round RT-PCR with HTBI primers amplified the TCR CDR3 region. TCRdb reprocessed the multiplex PCR reads with MiXCR, giving one entry per CDR3 protein. Seen here are about 540,000 distinct CDR3 sequences, about half observed once, and the top ten hold 8.2%. The sample taken for sequencing was peripheral blood or thyroid tissue (not recorded which). The receptor source for this set is a woman between 18 and 29 years old with Graves' hyperthyroidism.

This clonotype was seen at least ten times. A junction end diverges from the germline sequence, so it may reflect a read error. The rearrangement joins TRBV10-3 to TRBJ1-1; no clear D gene. The CDR3 has 14 residues. Germline CDR1 ENHRY, CDR2 SYGVKD. This CDR3 reads CASSEYPENTEAFF. The CDR3 region has the DNA TGTGCCAGCAGTGAATATCCGGAGAACACTGAAGCTTTCTTT.

The chain carries TRBV11-2 and TRBJ2-5; TRBD2 matches at 7 bases. The germline CDR1 and CDR2 sequences are SGHAT and FQNNGV. The CDR3 consists of 16 residues. The junction had 14 bases not matched to a gene; V was cut back by 9 bases and J by 1 base. CDR3 in DNA: TGTGCCAGTGCCGCTGGACTAGTGGGATTCCAAGAGACCCAGTACTTC. This gives the protein CASAAGLVGFQETQYF.

V usage is TRBV7-8 and J usage is TRBJ2-7; 8 positions match TRBD1. Germline V CDR1 and CDR2: SGHVS, FQNEAQ. CDR3 size: 15 residues. J lost 2 bases, V lost 7 bases, and 10 bases had no gene match. CDR3 sequence reads: CASIRIPGQAYEQYF. The CDR3 DNA is TGTGCCAGCATCCGAATTCCGGGACAGGCCTACGAGCAGTACTTC.

The chain has TRBV6-5 and TRBJ2-7; no definite D call. Germline CDR1 MNHEY, CDR2 SVGAGI. The CDR3 length is 11 residues. Trimming took off 5 bases at V and 6 bases at J, with 8 bases between the two ends. DNA of the CDR3: TGTGCCAGCAGTCATGGTCGCGAGCAGTACTTC. Translating gives CASSHGREQYF.

As for this clonotype: A much larger clone differs by one base, so this may be a read error. V usage is TRBV29-1 and J usage is TRBJ1-3; TRBD1 might be the D (5 bases). The germline gives CDR1 SQVTM, CDR2 ANQGSEA. V was pared by 2 bases and J by 11 bases, with 16 bases between. The CDR3 loop spans 13 amino acids. This chain's CDR3 is CSVESPQRDAIYF. The DNA for the CDR3 is TGCAGCGTTGAAAGCCCCCAGAGGGACGCCATATATTTT.